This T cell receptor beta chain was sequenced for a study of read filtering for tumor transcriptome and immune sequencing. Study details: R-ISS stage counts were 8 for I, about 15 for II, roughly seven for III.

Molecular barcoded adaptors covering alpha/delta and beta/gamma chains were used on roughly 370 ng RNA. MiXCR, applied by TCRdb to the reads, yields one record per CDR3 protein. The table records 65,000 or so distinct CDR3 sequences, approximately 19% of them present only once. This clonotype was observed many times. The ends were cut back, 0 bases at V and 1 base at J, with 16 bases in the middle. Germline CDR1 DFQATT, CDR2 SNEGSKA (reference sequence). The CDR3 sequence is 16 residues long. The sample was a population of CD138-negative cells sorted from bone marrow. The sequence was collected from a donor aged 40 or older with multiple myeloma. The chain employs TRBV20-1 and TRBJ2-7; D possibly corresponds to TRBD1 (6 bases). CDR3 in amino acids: CSARDFWTANSYEQYF. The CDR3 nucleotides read TGCAGTGCTAGAGATTTCTGGACAGCAAATTCCTACGAGCAGTACTTC.